Each of the 22 T cell receptor beta chains below was sequenced from the same sample in a study of blood T cell repertoires in COVID-19. The assay was immunoSEQ multiplex PCR, and TCRdb's table has in-frame clones only and misses some. Of 350,000 to 500,000 clones in the sample, nearly 90% were seen once. Sample: PBMCs or T cells enriched from blood (not recorded which). These receptors originate from a woman between 18 and 29 years old who had been exposed to COVID-19.

This clone was counted a single time. J is TRBJ2-1 and V is TRBV7-2; TRBD2 aligns across 10 bases. The CDR3 loop spans 15 amino acids. V shed 3 bases and J 6 bases; nucleotides not matched to a gene: 5. CDR1 SGHTA and CDR2 FQGNSA come from the germline V gene. The CDR3, as DNA: TGTGCCAGCAGCTTCTTAGCGGGAGGAGCCAATGAGCAGTTCTTC. Residues: CASSFLAGGANEQFF. The full variable domain, its missing parts supplied by reference TRBV7-2 and TRBJ2-1, is GAGVSQSPSNKVTEKGKDVELRCDPISGHTALYWYRQSLGQGLEFLIYFQGNSAPDKSGLPSDRFSAERTGGSVSTLTIQRTQQEDSAVYLCASSFLAGGANEQFFGPGTRLTVL.

The chain has TRBV28 and TRBJ2-7; 8 positions agree with TRBD1. V lost 8 bases to trimming and J lost 3 bases; unmatched junction nucleotides: 9. The CDR3 sequence is 14 residues long. CDR1 is MDHEN, CDR2 SYDVKM, per germline. The CDR3 sequence is CASSFFRGLYEQYF. In nucleotides, the CDR3 is TGTGCCAGCTCGTTCTTCAGGGGGCTCTACGAGCAGTACTTC.

The rearrangement joins TRBV5-5 to TRBJ1-4; the D gene is possibly TRBD1 (6 bases). The CDR3 length is 15 residues. Between the trimmed V and J ends, which lost 2 bases and 8 bases, there was a span of 16 bases. Germline V gives CDR1 SGHKS, CDR2 YYEKEE (reference sequence). The CDR3 sequence: CASSFEHRVGEKLFF. The CDR3, as DNA: TGTGCCAGCAGCTTTGAACACAGGGTAGGCGAAAAACTGTTTTTT.

The CDR3 DNA sequence: TGTGCCAGCAGTGACAATAAGGCGGGAGGGCTTCGGGAGCAGTTCTTC. Translating gives CASSDNKAGGLREQFF. The chain links TRBV6-4 to TRBJ2-1; 9 bases match TRBD2. Germline assignment: CDR1 MRHNA and CDR2 SNTAGT. With V trimmed by 2 bases and J by 10 bases, 12 bases remained unmatched. The CDR3 spans 16 residues.

The chain employs TRBV30 and TRBJ1-1; tentatively, D is TRBD1 (5 bases). The germline V gene has CDR1 GTSNPN and CDR2 SVGIG (reference sequence). The V end lost 3 bases, the J end lost 10 bases, and 15 bases lay between the germline ends. The CDR3 contains 12 residues. CDR3 loop: CAWSQPAGRAFF. The CDR3 region has the DNA TGTGCCTGGAGCCAACCGGCAGGGCGAGCTTTCTTT.

The V call is TRBV29-1, the J call TRBJ1-4; D might be TRBD1 (6 bases). The CDR3 consists of 15 residues. V lost 7 bases and J lost 2, with 17 bases in between. Per the germline V gene, CDR1 is SQVTM and CDR2 is ANQGSEA. The DNA for the CDR3 is TGCAGCGCCGCTAGGGAGGGGGTGACTAATGAAAAACTGTTTTTT. This encodes CSAAREGVTNEKLFF.

In the case of this clone: Other nucleotide sequences in the sample specify the same CDR3. The J gene is TRBJ1-3, the V gene TRBV4-3, with D unclear. Germline CDR1 LGHNA, CDR2 YSLEER. V gave up 0 bases and J gave up 0 bases, with 6 bases separating them. The CDR3 is 15 amino acids. The CDR3 loop is CASSQDRSSGNTIYF. For the CDR3, the DNA is TGCGCCAGCAGCCAAGATCGGTCCTCTGGAAACACCATATATTTT.

V usage is TRBV3-1 (or the pseudogene TRBV3-2) and J usage is TRBJ1-2; D is possibly TRBD1 (5 bases). Germline lookup yields CDR1 LGHDT and CDR2 YNNKEL (reference sequence). Trimming shortened V by 0 bases and J by 4 bases, and 12 bases separated the two germline ends. The CDR3 totals 15 residues. CDR3 in DNA: TGTGCCAGCAGCCAAGATAATCGGGGGACCTATGGCTACACCTTC. Translating gives CASSQDNRGTYGYTF.

This clone has only one observation. The genes are TRBV19 and TRBJ2-3, with 7 positions matching TRBD1. Germline lookup yields CDR1 LNHDA and CDR2 SQIVND (reference sequence). This CDR3 has 14 amino acids. V was clipped by 5 bases and J by 2 bases; unmatched bases: 4. CDR3 sequence: CASSPGQITDTQYF. In DNA, the CDR3 is TGTGCCAGTAGTCCGGGACAGATCACAGATACGCAGTATTTT. The full variable domain, in which reference TRBV19 and TRBJ2-3 provide the parts outside the CDR3, is DGGITQSPKYLFRKEGQNVTLSCEQNLNHDAMYWYRQDPGQGLRLIYYSQIVNDFQKGDIAEGYSVSREKKESFPLTVTSAQKNPTAFYLCASSPGQITDTQYFGPGTRLTVL.

V is TRBV7-2 and J is TRBJ2-3; perhaps TRBD1 as D (5 bases). The CDR3 is 15 amino acids. V lost 2 bases to trimming and J lost 5 bases, with 14 bases between them. Germline-derived CDR1 and CDR2 are SGHTA and FQGNSA. DNA of the CDR3: TGTGCCAGCAGCTTATGGGCAGGGTTGGAAGATACGCAGTATTTT. Translated: CASSLWAGLEDTQYF. The full variable domain, rest sourced from reference TRBV7-2 and TRBJ2-3, is GAGVSQSPSNKVTEKGKDVELRCDPISGHTALYWYRQSLGQGLEFLIYFQGNSAPDKSGLPSDRFSAERTGGSVSTLTIQRTQQEDSAVYLCASSLWAGLEDTQYFGPGTRLTVL.

CDR3 in DNA: TGTGCCAGCAGCTTAGCTAGCGGGAGGGATTACAATGAGCAGTTCTTC. This encodes CASSLASGRDYNEQFF. The V and J genes are TRBV7-7 and TRBJ2-1, with TRBD2 matching 11 bases. CDR3 size: 16 residues. Looked up from germline, CDR1 is SSHAT and CDR2 is FNYEAQ (reference sequence). V lost 0 bases and J lost 4; bases outside the gene matches: 2.

The V gene is TRBV7-2, the J gene TRBJ2-7, with D perhaps TRBD1 (5 bases). Trimming took 5 bases from V and 1 from J, leaving 9 bases between them. The CDR3 covers 13 residues. Germline CDR1 SGHTA, CDR2 FQGNSA. In DNA form, the CDR3 reads TGTGCCAGCAGCCGCAGGGCTTCCTACGAGCAGTACTTC. Protein: CASSRRASYEQYF.

This chain connects TRBV28 to TRBJ1-1, with 9 nucleotides matching TRBD1. Trimming at V came to 5 bases and at J to 5 bases, leaving 6 bases not matched to a gene. Germline CDR1 MDHEN, CDR2 SYDVKM. The CDR3 consists of 14 residues. This chain's CDR3 is CASSREQGATEAFF. The CDR3 DNA sequence: TGTGCCAGCAGTCGAGAACAGGGGGCTACTGAAGCTTTCTTT.

The rearrangement joins TRBV6-4 to TRBJ2-7; 9 bases are shared with TRBD2. The trim removed 7 bases at V and 4 bases at J, leaving 17 bases unmatched. The CDR3 contains 17 residues. Germline values: CDR1 MRHNA, CDR2 SNTAGT. CDR3 bases: TGTGCCAGCAATACACTCATCCTGGGACTAGCAGTTTACGAGCAGTACTTC. Protein product: CASNTLILGLAVYEQYF.

This clone has only one observation. V gene TRBV7-6 combines with J gene TRBJ2-7; D is possibly TRBD2 (6 bases). CDR1 is SGHVS and CDR2 is FNYEAQ in the germline V gene. Trimming shortened V by 1 base and J by 6 bases, and 25 bases separated the two germline ends. The CDR3 runs to 18 residues. This chain's CDR3 is CASSLGNYRDSDPPEQYF. The CDR3 DNA is TGTGCCAGCAGCTTAGGGAACTATCGGGACTCCGACCCTCCCGAGCAGTACTTC.

The V gene is TRBV9, the J gene TRBJ1-6; possible D gene TRBD1, 5 bases. Germline V gives CDR1 SGDLS, CDR2 YYNGEE. The V and J ends lost 4 bases and 11 bases respectively, with 13 bases between them. The CDR3 spans 13 residues. CDR3 sequence reads: CASSPSGIPPLHF. The CDR3 DNA follows: TGTGCCAGCAGCCCATCAGGGATACCACCCCTCCACTTT.

The rearrangement joins TRBV21-1 to TRBJ2-7; the table's D call, TRBD2, was not checked against the DNA. TRBV21-1 counts as a pseudogene. The length of the CDR3 is 14 residues. CDR3 DNA sequence: TGTGCCAGCAGCAGGGGGGTCTCGTCCCACGAGCAGTACTTC. Protein: CASSRGVSSHEQYF.

The chain carries TRBV2 and TRBJ1-3, with unresolved D. CDR1 and CDR2 (germline): SNHLY, FYNNEI. Deletions cut 5 bases from V and 2 bases from J, with 7 bases between. The CDR3 extends over 13 amino acids. DNA for the CDR3: TGTGCCAGCAGTCGAGGGCCTGGAAACACCATATATTTT. It codes for CASSRGPGNTIYF.

This chain connects TRBV5-5 to TRBJ2-1, with D unclear. The germline V and J ends were trimmed by 4 bases and 4 bases, with 12 bases remaining between them. CDR1 SGHKS and CDR2 YYEKEE come from the germline V gene (reference sequence). The CDR3 contains 14 residues. CDR3 loop: CASSQTPAYNEQFF. CDR3 bases: TGTGCCAGCAGCCAAACCCCAGCGTACAATGAGCAGTTCTTC.

This chain joins TRBV14 and TRBJ2-7; 15 bases align to TRBD2. The CDR3 spans 17 residues. Germline V CDR1 and CDR2: SGHDN, FVKESK. V was pared by 3 bases and J by 0 bases, with 3 bases of the junction left unmatched. Here the CDR3 reads CASSQGTSGRFSYEQYF. The CDR3 DNA is TGTGCCAGCAGCCAGGGGACTAGCGGGAGGTTCTCCTACGAGCAGTACTTC.

The V and J genes are TRBV5-6 and TRBJ2-7; D may be TRBD2 (5 bases). Germline values: CDR1 SGHDT, CDR2 YYEEEE. Trimming stripped 0 bases from V and 2 bases from J, with 12 bases between. The CDR3 contains 15 residues. The CDR3 DNA reads TGTGCCAGCAGCTTGGTTGGGAGTCGGGCCTACGAGCAGTACTTC. The encoded protein is CASSLVGSRAYEQYF.

This clone came up once. The chain carries TRBV19 and TRBJ1-5; D gene uncertain. Germline V gene data show CDR1 as LNHDA and CDR2 as SQIVND (reference sequence). The length of the CDR3 is 13 residues. Trimming cost V 5 bases and J 2 bases, with 7 bases left between them. The CDR3 DNA follows: TGTGCCAGTAGTCTCTCCGGCAATCAGCCCCAGCATTTT. Its protein is CASSLSGNQPQHF.